This TCR beta chain was found in a study of OX40 agonist ivuxolimab in advanced cancers. TCRdb's copy holds only in-frame clones and misses some; the assay was immunoSEQ multiplex PCR. The data contain more than 35,000 clones, 86% of them singletons. The CDR3 has 13 amino acids. Germline CDR1 is LNHDA and CDR2 is SQIVND (reference sequence). V shed 5 bases and J shed 4 bases, with 12 bases lying between them. The J gene is TRBJ2-7, the V gene TRBV19; D may correspond to TRBD1 or TRBD2 (6 bases each). The TCR sequence derives from an adult with an advanced solid tumor such as melanoma, head and neck, liver or kidney cancer. The input for sequencing was CD4+ or CD8+ T cells sorted from blood, taken in a trial of the OX40 agonist ivuxolimab. CDR3 nucleotide sequence: TGTGCCAGTAGTCAGCAGGGGAGGTACGAGCAGTACTTC. It specifies CASSQQGRYEQYF.